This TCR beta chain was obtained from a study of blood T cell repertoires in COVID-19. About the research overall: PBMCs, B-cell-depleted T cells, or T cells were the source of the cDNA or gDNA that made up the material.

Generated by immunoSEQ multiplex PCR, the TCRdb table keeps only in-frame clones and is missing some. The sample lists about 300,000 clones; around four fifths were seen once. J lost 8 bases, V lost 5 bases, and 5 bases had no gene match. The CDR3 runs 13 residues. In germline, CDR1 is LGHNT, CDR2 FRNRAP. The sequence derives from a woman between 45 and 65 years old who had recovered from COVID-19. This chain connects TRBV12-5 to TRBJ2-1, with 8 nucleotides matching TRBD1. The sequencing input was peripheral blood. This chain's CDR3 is CASGGQGRDEQFF. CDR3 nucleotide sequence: TGTGCTAGTGGTGGACAGGGTAGGGATGAGCAGTTCTTC.